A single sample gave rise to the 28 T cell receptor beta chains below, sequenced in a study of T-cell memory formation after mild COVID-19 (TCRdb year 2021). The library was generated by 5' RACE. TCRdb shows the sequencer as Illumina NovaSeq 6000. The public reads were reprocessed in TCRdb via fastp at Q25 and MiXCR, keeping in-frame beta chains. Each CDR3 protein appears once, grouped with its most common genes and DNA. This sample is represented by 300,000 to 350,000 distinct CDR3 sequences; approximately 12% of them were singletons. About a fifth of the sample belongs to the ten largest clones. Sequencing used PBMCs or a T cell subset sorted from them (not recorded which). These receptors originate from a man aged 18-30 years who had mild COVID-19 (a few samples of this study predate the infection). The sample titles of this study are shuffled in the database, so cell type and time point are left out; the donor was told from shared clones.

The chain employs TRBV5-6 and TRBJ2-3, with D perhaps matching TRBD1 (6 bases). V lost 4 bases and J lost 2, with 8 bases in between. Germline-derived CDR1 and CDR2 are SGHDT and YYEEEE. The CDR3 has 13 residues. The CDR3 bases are TGTGCCAGCAGCCCGGGACACACAGATACGCAGTATTTT. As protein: CASSPGHTDTQYF.

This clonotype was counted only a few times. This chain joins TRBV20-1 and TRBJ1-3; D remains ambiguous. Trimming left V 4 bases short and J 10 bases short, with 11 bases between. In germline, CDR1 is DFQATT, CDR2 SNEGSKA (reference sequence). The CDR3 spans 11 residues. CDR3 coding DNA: TGCAGTGCTACGGGGAAGGGAACCATATATTTT. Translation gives CSATGKGTIYF.

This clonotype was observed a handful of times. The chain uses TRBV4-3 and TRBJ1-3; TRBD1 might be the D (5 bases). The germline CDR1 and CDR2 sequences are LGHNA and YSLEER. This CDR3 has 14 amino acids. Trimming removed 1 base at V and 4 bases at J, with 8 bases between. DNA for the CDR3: TGCGCCAGCAGCCAAGCAGGGCTCGGAAACACCATATATTTT. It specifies CASSQAGLGNTIYF.

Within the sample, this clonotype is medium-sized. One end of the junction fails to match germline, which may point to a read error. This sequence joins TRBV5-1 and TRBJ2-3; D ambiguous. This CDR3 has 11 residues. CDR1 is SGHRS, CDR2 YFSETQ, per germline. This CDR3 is CASSFTDTQYF. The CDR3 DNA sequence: TGTGCCAGCAGCTTTACAGATACGCAGTATTTT.

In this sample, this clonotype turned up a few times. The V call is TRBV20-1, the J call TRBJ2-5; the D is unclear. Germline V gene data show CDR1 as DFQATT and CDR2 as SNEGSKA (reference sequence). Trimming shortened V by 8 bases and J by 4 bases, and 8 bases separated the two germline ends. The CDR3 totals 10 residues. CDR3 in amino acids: CSPWGETQYF. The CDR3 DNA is TGCAGTCCATGGGGAGAGACCCAGTACTTC.

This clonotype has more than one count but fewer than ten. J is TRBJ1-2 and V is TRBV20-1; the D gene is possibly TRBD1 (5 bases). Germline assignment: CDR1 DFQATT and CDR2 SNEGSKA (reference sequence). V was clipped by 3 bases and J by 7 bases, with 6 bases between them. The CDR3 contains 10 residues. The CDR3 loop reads CSASRVGYTF. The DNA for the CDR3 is TGCAGTGCTAGCAGGGTTGGCTACACCTTC.

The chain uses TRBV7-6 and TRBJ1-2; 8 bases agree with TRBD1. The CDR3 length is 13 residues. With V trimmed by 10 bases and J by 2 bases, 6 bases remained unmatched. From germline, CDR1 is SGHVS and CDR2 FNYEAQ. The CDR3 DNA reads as TGTGCCATCAGGGGGCAAGCAAACTATGGCTACACCTTC. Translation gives CAIRGQANYGYTF.

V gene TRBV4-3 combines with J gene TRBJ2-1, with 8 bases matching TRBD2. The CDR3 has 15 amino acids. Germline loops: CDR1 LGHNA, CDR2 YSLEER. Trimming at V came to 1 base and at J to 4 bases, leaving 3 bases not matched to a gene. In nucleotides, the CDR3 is TGCGCCAGCAGCCAAGTTACGGGGGGGTACAATGAGCAGTTCTTC. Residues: CASSQVTGGYNEQFF.

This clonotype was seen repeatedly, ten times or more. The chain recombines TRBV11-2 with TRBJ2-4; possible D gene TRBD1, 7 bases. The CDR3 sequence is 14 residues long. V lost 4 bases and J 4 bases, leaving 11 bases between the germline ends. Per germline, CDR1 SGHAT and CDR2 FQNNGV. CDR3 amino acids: CASSSPGGKNIQYF. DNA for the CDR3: TGTGCCAGCAGCTCCCCAGGGGGGAAAAACATTCAGTACTTC.

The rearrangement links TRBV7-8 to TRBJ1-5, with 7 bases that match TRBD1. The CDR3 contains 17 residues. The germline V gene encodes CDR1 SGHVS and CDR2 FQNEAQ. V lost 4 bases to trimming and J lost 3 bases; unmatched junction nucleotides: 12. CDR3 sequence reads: CASSSLGGTDYNQPQHF. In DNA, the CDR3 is TGTGCCAGCAGCTCCTTGGGGGGGACAGACTACAATCAGCCCCAGCATTTT.

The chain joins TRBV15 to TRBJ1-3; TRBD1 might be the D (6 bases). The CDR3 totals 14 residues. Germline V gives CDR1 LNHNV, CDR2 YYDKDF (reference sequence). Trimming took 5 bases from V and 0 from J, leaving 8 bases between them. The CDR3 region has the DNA TGTGCCACCAGCTGGGGGCTCTCTGGAAACACCATATATTTT. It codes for CATSWGLSGNTIYF. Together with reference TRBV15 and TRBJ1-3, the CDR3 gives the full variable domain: DAMVIQNPRYQVTQFGKPVTLSCSQTLNHNVMYWYQQKSSQAPKLLFHYYDKDFNNEADTPDNFQSRRPNTSFCFLDIRSPGLGDTAMYLCATSWGLSGNTIYFGEGSWLTVV.

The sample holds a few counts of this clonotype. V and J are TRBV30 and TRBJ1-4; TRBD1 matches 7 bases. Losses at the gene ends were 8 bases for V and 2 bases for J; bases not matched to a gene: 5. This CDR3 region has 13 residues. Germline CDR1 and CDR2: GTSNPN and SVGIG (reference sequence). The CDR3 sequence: CARGQSTNEKLFF. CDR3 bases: TGTGCCCGGGGACAGTCGACTAATGAAAAACTGTTTTTT.

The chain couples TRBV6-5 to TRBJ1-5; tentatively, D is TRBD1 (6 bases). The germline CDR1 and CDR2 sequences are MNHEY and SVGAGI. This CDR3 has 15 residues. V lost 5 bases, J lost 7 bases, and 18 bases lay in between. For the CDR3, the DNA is TGTGCCAGCAGTCTCGTACAGGGCGGCGGGCAGCCCCAGCATTTT. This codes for CASSLVQGGGQPQHF.

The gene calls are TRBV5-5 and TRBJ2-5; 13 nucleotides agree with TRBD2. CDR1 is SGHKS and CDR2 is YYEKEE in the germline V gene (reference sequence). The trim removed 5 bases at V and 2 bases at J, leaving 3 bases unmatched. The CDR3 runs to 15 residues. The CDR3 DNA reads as TGTGCCAGCAGTCTGGGACTAGCGGGGCAAGAGACCCAGTACTTC. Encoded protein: CASSLGLAGQETQYF.

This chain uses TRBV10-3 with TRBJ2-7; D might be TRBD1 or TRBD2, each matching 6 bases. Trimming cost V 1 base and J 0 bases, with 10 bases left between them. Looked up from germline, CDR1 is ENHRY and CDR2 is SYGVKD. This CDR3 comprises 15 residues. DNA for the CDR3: TGTGCCATCAGTGAGTGGAGGGGGGTCTCCTACGAGCAGTACTTC. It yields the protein CAISEWRGVSYEQYF.

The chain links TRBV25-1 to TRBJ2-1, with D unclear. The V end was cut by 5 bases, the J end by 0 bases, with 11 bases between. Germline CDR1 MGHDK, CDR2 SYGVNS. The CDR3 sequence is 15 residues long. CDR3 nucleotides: TGTGCCAGCAGTATCGGAACGAGCTCCTACAATGAGCAGTTCTTC. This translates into CASSIGTSSYNEQFF.

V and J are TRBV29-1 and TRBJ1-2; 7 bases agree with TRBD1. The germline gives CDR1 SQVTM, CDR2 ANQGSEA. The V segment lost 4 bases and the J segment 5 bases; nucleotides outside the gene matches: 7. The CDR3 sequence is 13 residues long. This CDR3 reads CSVVGGPGYGYTF. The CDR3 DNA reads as TGCAGCGTTGTAGGGGGCCCAGGTTATGGCTACACCTTC.

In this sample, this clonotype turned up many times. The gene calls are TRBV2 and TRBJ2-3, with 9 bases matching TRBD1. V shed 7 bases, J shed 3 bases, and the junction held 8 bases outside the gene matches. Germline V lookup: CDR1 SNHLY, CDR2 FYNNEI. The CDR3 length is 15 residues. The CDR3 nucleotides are TGTGCCAGCATCCCTCCCGGGACAGGGACAGATACGCAGTATTTT. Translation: CASIPPGTGTDTQYF.

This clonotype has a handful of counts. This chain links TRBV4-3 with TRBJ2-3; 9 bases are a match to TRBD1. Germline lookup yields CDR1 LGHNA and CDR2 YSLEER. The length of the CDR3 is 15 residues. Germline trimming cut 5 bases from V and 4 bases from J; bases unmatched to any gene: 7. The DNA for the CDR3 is TGCGCCAGCAGCACACAGGGGGCCCCGGCAGATACGCAGTATTTT. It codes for CASSTQGAPADTQYF.

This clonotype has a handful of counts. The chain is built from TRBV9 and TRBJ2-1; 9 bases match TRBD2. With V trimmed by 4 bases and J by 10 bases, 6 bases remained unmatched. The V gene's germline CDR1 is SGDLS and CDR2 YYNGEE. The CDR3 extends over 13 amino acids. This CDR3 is CASSPALAGEQFF. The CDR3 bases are TGTGCCAGCAGCCCTGCCCTAGCGGGGGAGCAGTTCTTC.

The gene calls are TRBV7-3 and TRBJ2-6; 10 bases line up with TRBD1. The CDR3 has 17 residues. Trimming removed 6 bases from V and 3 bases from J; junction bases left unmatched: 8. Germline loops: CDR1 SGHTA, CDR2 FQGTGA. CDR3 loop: CASRPGQGVDGANVLTF. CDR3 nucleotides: TGTGCCAGCAGACCCGGACAGGGGGTGGATGGGGCCAACGTCCTGACTTTC.

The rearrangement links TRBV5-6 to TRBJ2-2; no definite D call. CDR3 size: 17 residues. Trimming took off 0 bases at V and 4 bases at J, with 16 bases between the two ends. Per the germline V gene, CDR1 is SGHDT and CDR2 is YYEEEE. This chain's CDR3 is CASSLALRHLGTGELFF. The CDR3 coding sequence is TGTGCCAGCAGCTTGGCTCTCAGACACCTTGGCACCGGGGAGCTGTTTTTT.

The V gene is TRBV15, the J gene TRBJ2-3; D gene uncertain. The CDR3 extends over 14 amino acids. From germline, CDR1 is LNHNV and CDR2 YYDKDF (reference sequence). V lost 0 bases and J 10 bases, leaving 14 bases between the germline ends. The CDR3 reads CATSRERPSLAQYF. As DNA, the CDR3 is TGTGCCACCAGCAGAGAAAGACCGTCTCTTGCGCAGTATTTT.

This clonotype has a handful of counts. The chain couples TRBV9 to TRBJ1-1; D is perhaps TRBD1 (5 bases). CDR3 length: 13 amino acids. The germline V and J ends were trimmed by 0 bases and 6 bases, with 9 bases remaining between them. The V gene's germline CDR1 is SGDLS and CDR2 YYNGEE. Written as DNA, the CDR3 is TGTGCCAGCAGCGTAGATCACAGGCCTGAAGCTTTCTTT. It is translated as CASSVDHRPEAFF. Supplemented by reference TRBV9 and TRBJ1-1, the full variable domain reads DSGVTQTPKHLITATGQRVTLRCSPRSGDLSVYWYQQSLDQGLQFLIQYYNGEERAKGNILERFSAQQFPDLHSELNLSSLELGDSALYFCASSVDHRPEAFFGQGTRLTVV.

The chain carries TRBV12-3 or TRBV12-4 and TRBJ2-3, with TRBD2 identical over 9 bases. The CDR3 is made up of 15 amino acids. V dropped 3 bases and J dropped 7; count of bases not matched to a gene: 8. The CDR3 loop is CASSFGGGGANTQYF. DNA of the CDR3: TGTGCCAGCAGTTTTGGCGGCGGGGGGGCGAATACGCAGTATTTT.

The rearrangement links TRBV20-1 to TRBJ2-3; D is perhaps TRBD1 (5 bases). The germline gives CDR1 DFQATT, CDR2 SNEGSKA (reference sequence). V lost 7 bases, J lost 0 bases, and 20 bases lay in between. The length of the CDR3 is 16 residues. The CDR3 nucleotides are TGCAGTGTTCGAAACAGGATCCGATCTAGCACAGATACGCAGTATTTT. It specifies CSVRNRIRSSTDTQYF.

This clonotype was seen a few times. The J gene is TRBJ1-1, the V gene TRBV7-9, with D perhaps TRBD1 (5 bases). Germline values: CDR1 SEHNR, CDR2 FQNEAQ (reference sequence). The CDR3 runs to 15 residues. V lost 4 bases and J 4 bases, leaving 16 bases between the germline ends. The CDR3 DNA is TGTGCCAGCAGCTGGACCGGGGGGGTGCTCACTGAAGCTTTCTTT. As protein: CASSWTGGVLTEAFF.

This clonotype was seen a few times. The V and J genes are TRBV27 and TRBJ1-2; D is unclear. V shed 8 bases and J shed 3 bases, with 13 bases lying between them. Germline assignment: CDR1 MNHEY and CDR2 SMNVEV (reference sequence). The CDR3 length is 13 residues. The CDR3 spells CASYGSSHYGYTF. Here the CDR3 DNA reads TGTGCCAGCTACGGGTCCAGCCACTATGGCTACACCTTC.